The TCR beta chain described here comes from a study of cytomegalovirus exposure and HLA in healthy donors. Overall study results and limits: Subsequent analysis showed first-cohort TCR clusters tending to co-occur in 120 validation repertoires.

Germline lookup yields CDR1 SGHRS and CDR2 YFSETQ. With 4 bases removed from V and 0 bases from J, the gap between germline ends came to 20 bases. The CDR3 is 18 residues long. Sequencing used immunoSEQ multiplex PCR; TCRdb keeps in-frame clones, though not all of them. Of 150,000 to 200,000 clones in the sample, about 83% were seen once. The donors were members of the validation cohort, which comprised approximately 120 subjects and was separate from the first cohort of about 700 subjects. As regards this clone: Its antigen is as yet unknown.

The receptor was isolated from a woman in her late teens or twenties in good health and CMV-seronegative. The chain is built from TRBV5-1 and TRBJ2-1, with D perhaps TRBD2 (7 bases). Sequenced: PBMCs. CDR3 nucleotides: TGCGCCAGCAGCGTCGGGGGGCCGGCGTTAAGCTCCTACAATGAGCAGTTCTTC. Protein sequence: CASSVGGPALSSYNEQFF.